Shown below are 29 T cell receptor beta chains from a single sample sequenced in a study of cytomegalovirus exposure and HLA in healthy donors (TCRdb year 2017). Library preparation used the immunoSEQ multiplex PCR assay. For the multiplex PCR, a mixture combining 60 forward primers for TCR Vbeta segments and 13 reverse primers for TCR Jbeta segments was used. TCRdb holds this immuneACCESS table with in-frame rearrangements only. Some clones are missing; in checked studies, unresolved V genes explain under half, and the rest has no known cause. This sample is represented by approximately 150,000 clones; roughly 80% of them were singletons. Approximately 14% of the sample goes to the ten largest clones. The material sequenced was PBMCs. Receptors originate from a woman aged 40 to 55 in good health and CMV-seronegative.

The J gene is TRBJ1-6, the V gene TRBV14; D unresolved. Germline V gives CDR1 SGHDN, CDR2 FVKESK. V shed 5 bases and J shed 9 bases, with 8 bases lying between them. The CDR3 covers 12 residues. CDR3 in amino acids: CASSFPSSPLHF. CDR3 sequence (DNA): TGTGCCAGCAGCTTTCCTAGTTCACCCCTCCACTTT.

V usage is TRBV7-3 and J usage is TRBJ1-1; D remains ambiguous. Germline CDR1 is SGHTA and CDR2 is FQGTGA. The CDR3 extends over 15 amino acids. Trimming shortened V by 0 bases and J by 1 base, and 9 bases separated the two germline ends. CDR3 sequence reads: CASSLTGDRNTEAFF. The CDR3 DNA follows: TGTGCCAGCAGCTTAACGGGCGACCGGAACACTGAAGCTTTCTTT.

This clone has only a few counts. The chain couples TRBV19 to TRBJ2-7, with no clear D. This CDR3 contains 13 residues. Germline V lookup: CDR1 LNHDA, CDR2 SQIVND (reference sequence). The germline V and J ends were trimmed by 5 bases and 4 bases, with 12 bases remaining between them. DNA of the CDR3: TGTGCCAGTAGTTCCCGTCACGGGTACGAGCAGTACTTC. Translating gives CASSSRHGYEQYF.

The genes are TRBV19 and TRBJ1-5; TRBD1 aligns across 7 bases. Losses at the gene ends were 5 bases for V and 2 bases for J; bases not matched to a gene: 3. The CDR3 contains 14 residues. Germline-derived CDR1 and CDR2 are LNHDA and SQIVND (reference sequence). The CDR3 coding sequence is TGTGCCAGTAGTCTCACAGGGGGCAATCAGCCCCAGCATTTT. It is translated as CASSLTGGNQPQHF.

In regard to this clone: Additional DNA sequences in this sample encode the identical CDR3. The rearrangement links TRBV6-1 to TRBJ1-2; D uncertain. The germline V gene encodes CDR1 MNHNS and CDR2 SASEGT. The V end lost 0 bases, the J end lost 6 bases, and 14 bases lay between the germline ends. The CDR3 sequence is 15 residues long. The CDR3 reads CASSEARVLANGYTF. In nucleotides, the CDR3 is TGTGCCAGCAGTGAAGCGCGGGTCCTGGCAAATGGCTACACCTTC.

The chain couples TRBV28 to TRBJ2-3, with 8 positions matching TRBD2. There are 17 residues in the CDR3. Germline V gene data show CDR1 as MDHEN and CDR2 as SYDVKM. With 4 bases clipped from V and 5 bases from J, the junction kept 14 bases outside the gene matches. CDR3 DNA sequence: TGTGCCAGCAGTTCGCGCACAGCGGGGGCGCTTAGAGATACGCAGTATTTT. Amino acids: CASSSRTAGALRDTQYF.

The chain uses TRBV6-5 and TRBJ2-4; tentatively, D is TRBD1 (5 bases). CDR1 MNHEY and CDR2 SVGAGI come from the germline V gene. The length of the CDR3 is 13 residues. Trimming left V 6 bases short and J 2 bases short, with 8 bases between. CDR3 region: CASRGVTKNIQYF. The DNA for the CDR3 is TGTGCCAGCAGAGGGGTTACCAAAAACATTCAGTACTTC.

This clone was picked up a small number of times. The V and J genes are TRBV27 and TRBJ1-1; D gene ambiguous. The CDR3 contains 14 residues. The germline V and J ends were trimmed by 5 bases and 0 bases, with 10 bases remaining between them. Looked up from germline, CDR1 is MNHEY and CDR2 is SMNVEV (reference sequence). Here the CDR3 DNA reads TGTGCCAGCAGTCGGACTCCGATGAACACTGAAGCTTTCTTT. Protein product: CASSRTPMNTEAFF.

The chain recombines TRBV4-2 with TRBJ2-1; 8 nucleotides agree with TRBD2. Per germline, CDR1 LGHNA and CDR2 YNFKEQ. The CDR3 is 17 residues long. The J segment lost 4 bases and the V segment lost 1 base, leaving 9 bases of the junction unmatched. The DNA of the CDR3 is TGTGCCAGCAGCCAAGGGCCGGGACTAGATCCTTACAATGAGCAGTTCTTC. This translates into CASSQGPGLDPYNEQFF.

Only one count was recorded for this clone. The chain is built from TRBV15 and TRBJ2-3; TRBD2 matches at 8 bases. V was pared by 1 base and J by 3 bases, with 9 bases of the junction left unmatched. The CDR3 runs 17 residues. The germline V gene encodes CDR1 LNHNV and CDR2 YYDKDF (reference sequence). Here the CDR3 DNA reads TGTGCCACCAGCAGAGCCAGAGCGGGAGCCGGTACAGATACGCAGTATTTT. Translation: CATSRARAGAGTDTQYF.

The chain combines TRBV9 with TRBJ2-5, with D possibly TRBD2 on 5 matching bases. In germline, CDR1 is SGDLS, CDR2 YYNGEE. This CDR3 region has 16 residues. The V end was cut by 3 bases, the J end by 4 bases, with 19 bases between. CDR3: CASSDRGNSGLETQYF. The CDR3 bases are TGTGCCAGCAGCGACAGAGGGAACTCCGGTTTAGAGACCCAGTACTTC.

This sequence joins TRBV18 and TRBJ1-2; 7 bases are a match to TRBD1. The CDR3 extends over 17 amino acids. V shed 3 bases and J 3 bases; nucleotides not matched to a gene: 13. Germline V gene sequence: CDR1 KGHSH, CDR2 LQKENI. This CDR3 is CASSPQLTGPTHYGYTF. DNA for the CDR3: TGTGCCAGCTCACCCCAACTGACAGGGCCTACCCACTATGGCTACACCTTC.

DNA for the CDR3: TGTGCCAGCAGCCCAGCGGGGGGTTCTGGAAACACCATATATTTT. Protein product: CASSPAGGSGNTIYF. The rearrangement joins TRBV5-6 to TRBJ1-3, with a tentative D call TRBD1 (5 bases). The V and J ends lost 4 bases and 1 base respectively, with 12 bases between them. CDR3 length: 15 residues. Looked up from germline, CDR1 is SGHDT and CDR2 is YYEEEE.

The chain combines TRBV28 with TRBJ1-2, with TRBD1 matching over 7 bases. The V gene end was trimmed by 8 bases and the J gene end by 5 bases; junction bases not matched to a gene: 2. The CDR3 extends over 11 amino acids. Germline V lookup: CDR1 MDHEN, CDR2 SYDVKM. CDR3 in DNA: TGTGCCAGCGGGACAGCTTATGGCTACACCTTC. Translating gives CASGTAYGYTF.

This chain uses TRBV15 with TRBJ2-2; D is uncertain. Germline V gene data show CDR1 as LNHNV and CDR2 as YYDKDF (reference sequence). Trimming shortened V by 4 bases and J by 5 bases, and 20 bases separated the two germline ends. The CDR3 has 17 residues. DNA of the CDR3: TGTGCCACCAGCACCAGCGTCGGCAGCATTCAGACCGGGGAGCTGTTTTTT. This gives the protein CATSTSVGSIQTGELFF. Full variable domain (remainder filled in from reference TRBV15 and TRBJ2-2): DAMVIQNPRYQVTQFGKPVTLSCSQTLNHNVMYWYQQKSSQAPKLLFHYYDKDFNNEADTPDNFQSRRPNTSFCFLDIRSPGLGDTAMYLCATSTSVGSIQTGELFFGEGSRLTVL.

The chain is built from TRBV11-3 and TRBJ2-7; D remains ambiguous. The CDR3 sequence is 13 residues long. V was cut by 6 bases and J by 1 base, with 10 bases left in between. CDR1 and CDR2 from the germline V gene are SGHNT and YENEEA. The CDR3 region is CASSKTESYEQYF. The CDR3, as DNA: TGTGCCAGCAGTAAGACTGAATCCTACGAGCAGTACTTC.

The chain uses TRBV11-3 and TRBJ2-1; 11 bases line up with TRBD1. In germline, CDR1 is SGHNT, CDR2 YENEEA. The CDR3 sequence is 13 residues long. J gave up 8 bases and V 3 bases, and 0 bases lay outside the gene matches. The CDR3 sequence: CASSLGQGDEQFF. CDR3 DNA sequence: TGTGCCAGCAGCTTGGGACAGGGGGATGAGCAGTTCTTC.

This clone was observed a few times. At one end the junction does not follow the germline gene, possibly because of a read error. The V call is TRBV11-3, the J call TRBJ2-7, with a weak D call TRBD2 (5 bases). The CDR3 sequence is 10 residues long. Per the germline V gene, CDR1 is SGHNT and CDR2 is YENEEA. The CDR3 loop is CASSSWEPYF. The CDR3 DNA reads as TGTGCCAGCAGCTCGTGGGAGCCGTACTTC.

This chain uses TRBV7-3 with TRBJ2-5; D may be TRBD1 (7 bases). V lost 5 bases and J lost 5, with 18 bases in between. From germline, CDR1 is SGHTA and CDR2 FQGTGA. The CDR3 contains 15 residues. CDR3 DNA sequence: TGTGCCAGCAGCACAGGGGCCCAAAGCGGGGAGACCCAGTACTTC. Amino acids: CASSTGAQSGETQYF. The whole variable domain, remainder taken from reference TRBV7-3 and TRBJ2-5, is GAGVSQTPSNKVTEKGKYVELRCDPISGHTALYWYRQSLGQGPEFLIYFQGTGAADDSGLPNDRFFAVRPEGSVSTLKIQRTERGDSAVYLCASSTGAQSGETQYFGPGTRLLVL.

This clone was detected only once. This chain joins TRBV7-8 and TRBJ2-4, with D possibly TRBD2 on 6 matching bases. Germline V gives CDR1 SGHVS, CDR2 FQNEAQ. V was pared by 7 bases and J by 7 bases, with 14 bases between. This CDR3 region has 13 residues. CDR3 in DNA: TGTGCCAGCACCCTGGGGCTAGCGAACATTCAGTACTTC. This codes for CASTLGLANIQYF. Full variable domain (missing parts from reference TRBV7-8 and TRBJ2-4): GAGVSQSPRYKVAKRGQDVALRCDPISGHVSLFWYQQALGQGPEFLTYFQNEAQLDKSGLPSDRFFAERPEGSVSTLKIQRTQQEDSAVYLCASTLGLANIQYFGAGTRLSVL.

The CDR3 protein is CASSQHGGDELLSYEQYF. The CDR3 coding sequence is TGTGCCAGCAGCCAACATGGGGGGGATGAACTACTATCCTACGAGCAGTACTTC. This rearrangement joins TRBV4-2 to TRBJ2-7, with TRBD2 matching 7 bases. J was trimmed by 1 base and V by 2 bases; bases with no gene match: 14. Germline values: CDR1 LGHNA, CDR2 YNFKEQ. The CDR3 length is 18 residues.

This clone occurred once. CDR3 nucleotides: TGCGCCAGCAGCCAAGCTCAACATCAAGAGACCCAGTACTTC. This codes for CASSQAQHQETQYF. The chain couples TRBV4-3 to TRBJ2-5; D gene ambiguous. V was trimmed by 1 base and J by 2 bases, leaving 8 bases between them. The V gene's germline CDR1 is LGHNA and CDR2 YSLEER. The CDR3 runs 14 residues.

Only one count was recorded for this clone. The genes are TRBV11-3 and TRBJ2-1; D perhaps matches TRBD2 (5 bases). Germline-derived CDR1 and CDR2 are SGHNT and YENEEA. The CDR3 has 16 amino acids. The germline V and J ends were trimmed by 0 bases and 6 bases, with 15 bases remaining between them. CDR3 nucleotide sequence: TGTGCCAGCAGCTTAGATAGCGTAGCGACGTCCAATGAGCAGTTCTTC. Translated: CASSLDSVATSNEQFF.

This chain uses TRBV5-1 with TRBJ1-3, with D maybe TRBD1 (5 bases). V was cut by 1 base and J by 4 bases, with 12 bases left in between. There are 15 residues in the CDR3. Per the germline V gene, CDR1 is SGHRS and CDR2 is YFSETQ. The CDR3 spells CASSLSVGGGNTIYF. As DNA, the CDR3 is TGCGCCAGCAGCTTGTCTGTCGGGGGGGGAAACACCATATATTTT.

A single count supports this clone. Here the CDR3 reads CASSAHTSGGNTGELFF. The CDR3 bases are TGTGCCAGCAGCGCCCACACTAGCGGGGGGAACACCGGGGAGCTGTTTTTT. The rearrangement uses TRBV13 and TRBJ2-2; 11 nucleotides agree with TRBD2. The CDR3 covers 17 residues. J gave up 1 base and V 5 bases, and 6 bases lay outside the gene matches. Germline V lookup: CDR1 PRHDT, CDR2 FYEKMQ (reference sequence).

J is TRBJ2-2 and V is TRBV9; 7 bases align to TRBD1. The germline V gene encodes CDR1 SGDLS and CDR2 YYNGEE. This CDR3 is built from 16 residues. Trimming cost V 4 bases and J 0 bases; bases outside gene matches: 6. The CDR3 DNA sequence: TGTGCCAGCAGCTCAGCCGGGACAGCGAACACCGGGGAGCTGTTTTTT. As protein: CASSSAGTANTGELFF.

The gene calls are TRBV28 and TRBJ1-1; D uncertain. Germline V gives CDR1 MDHEN, CDR2 SYDVKM. The ends were cut back, 6 bases at V and 4 bases at J, with 18 bases in the middle. CDR3 size: 15 residues. The CDR3 bases are TGTGCCAGCAGCTTAATCGGCGGAGGGTCCACTGAAGCTTTCTTT. This translates into CASSLIGGGSTEAFF.

The chain uses TRBV7-2 and TRBJ2-3; 8 bases fit TRBD2. Trimming at V came to 2 bases and at J to 1 base, leaving 5 bases not matched to a gene. The length of the CDR3 is 16 residues. Germline CDR1 reads SGHTA; CDR2 reads FQGNSA. The CDR3 DNA reads TGTGCCAGCAGCTTACAAGCGGGAGAAGGCACAGATACGCAGTATTTT. Encoded protein: CASSLQAGEGTDTQYF.

The rearrangement links TRBV28 to TRBJ1-2, with 10 bases fitting TRBD1. The CDR3 extends over 19 amino acids. V lost 0 bases to trimming and J lost 0 bases; unmatched junction nucleotides: 10. In germline, CDR1 is MDHEN, CDR2 SYDVKM. CDR3 residues: CASSLWAVGQGKANYGYTF. DNA of the CDR3: TGTGCCAGCAGTTTATGGGCTGTGGGACAGGGGAAGGCTAACTATGGCTACACCTTC.